The 21 T cell receptor beta chains below come from one sample, sequenced in a study of T cell repertoires in cytomegalovirus infection. Their target antigens are unknown. TCRdb processed the reads anew with MiXCR; each CDR3 protein has one entry. The sample includes 700,000 to 950,000 distinct CDR3 sequences, approximately 30% of them seen just once. The sample consisted of cultured CD8+ T cells from PBMCs, taken from culture after CMV antigen stimulation. Receptors originate from a human donor in good health (CMV status not recorded). Some clones in this sample may be carry-over from other donors' samples.

This clonotype showed up just once. The chain joins TRBV25-1 to TRBJ1-4; 9 nucleotides match TRBD1. V was pared by 7 bases and J by 5 bases, with 5 bases of the junction left unmatched. The CDR3 runs to 14 residues. In germline, CDR1 is MGHDK, CDR2 SYGVNS. The CDR3 nucleotides are TGTGCCAGCAACAGCGGGACAGGGAATGAAAAACTGTTTTTT. Protein: CASNSGTGNEKLFF.

The table lists this clonotype with many counts. The chain joins TRBV12-3 or TRBV12-4 to TRBJ1-2; D is perhaps TRBD1 (6 bases). The CDR3 is 12 residues long. The ends were cut back, 8 bases at V and 4 bases at J, with 11 bases in the middle. DNA of the CDR3: TGTGCCAGCTCACAGGGTACCTATGGCTACACCTTC. The encoded protein is CASSQGTYGYTF.

This clonotype was seen a handful of times. The V gene is TRBV6-5, the J gene TRBJ2-2; 7 bases are a match to TRBD1. The CDR3 is 16 residues long. V was clipped by 0 bases and J by 2 bases; unmatched bases: 3. Germline lookup yields CDR1 MNHEY and CDR2 SVGAGI. The CDR3 loop is CASSYSSGGNTGELFF. Written as DNA, the CDR3 is TGTGCCAGCAGTTACTCCTCAGGGGGAAACACCGGGGAGCTGTTTTTT.

The V and J genes are TRBV5-1 and TRBJ2-1; 9 positions agree with TRBD2. Germline CDR1 is SGHRS and CDR2 is YFSETQ. This CDR3 has 15 residues. V dropped 0 bases and J dropped 8; count of bases not matched to a gene: 6. The CDR3 spells CASSLAGGGADEQFF. In DNA, the CDR3 is TGCGCCAGCAGCTTGGCAGGCGGGGGGGCCGATGAGCAGTTCTTC.

Concerning this clonotype: At one of its ends the junction is not consistent with the germline gene, which may arise from a read error. V is TRBV7-3 and J is TRBJ2-5, with D perhaps given as TRBD1 or TRBD2 (5 bases each). This CDR3 spans 14 amino acids. Germline V gene lookup returns CDR1 SGHTA and CDR2 FQGTGA. In DNA form, the CDR3 reads TGTGCCAACAGCATCCCCGGGGCCCGCGAGGCCCAGTACTTC. It translates to CANSIPGAREAQYF. The complete variable domain, with remaining parts taken from reference TRBV7-3 and TRBJ2-5, reads GAGVSQTPSNKVTEKGKYVELRCDPISGHTALYWYRQSLGQGPEFLIYFQGTGAADDSGLPNDRFFAVRPEGSVSTLKIQRTERGDSAVYLCANSIPGAREAQYFGPGTRLLVL.

This clonotype was counted only a few times. This rearrangement joins TRBV7-6 to TRBJ2-3; D is possibly TRBD2 (5 bases). The CDR3 has 14 residues. Deletions cut 2 bases from V and 3 bases from J, with 9 bases between. Germline V gene sequence: CDR1 SGHVS, CDR2 FNYEAQ. CDR3 protein: CASSLRGKTDTQYF. The CDR3 DNA is TGTGCCAGCAGCTTACGGGGAAAGACAGATACGCAGTATTTT.

This clonotype has only a few counts. This chain connects TRBV28 to TRBJ2-2, with D perhaps matching TRBD1 (6 bases). Per germline, CDR1 MDHEN and CDR2 SYDVKM. V was pared by 7 bases and J by 2 bases, with 17 bases between. The CDR3 has 16 amino acids. This CDR3 is CASTSHSRGNTGELFF. The CDR3 DNA sequence: TGTGCCAGCACCTCTCACTCCAGGGGAAACACCGGGGAGCTGTTTTTT.

This clonotype was seen more than once but under ten times. The chain uses TRBV28 and TRBJ1-5; 8 bases align to TRBD1. Germline V gives CDR1 MDHEN, CDR2 SYDVKM. J gave up 0 bases and V 3 bases, and 7 bases lay outside the gene matches. This CDR3 contains 17 residues. As DNA, the CDR3 is TGTGCCAGCAGTTTCCTTGGGACAGGATATAGCAATCAGCCCCAGCATTTT. It translates to CASSFLGTGYSNQPQHF.

This clonotype was detected only a few times. The V gene is TRBV12-5, the J gene TRBJ1-5; the D gene is possibly TRBD1 (5 bases). This CDR3 is 17 amino acids long. V was trimmed by 3 bases and J by 0 bases, leaving 15 bases between them. CDR1 and CDR2 from the germline V gene are LGHNT and FRNRAP. CDR3 loop: CASGFRLGTDSNQPQHF. The CDR3 coding sequence is TGTGCTAGTGGTTTTCGATTGGGGACTGATAGCAATCAGCCCCAGCATTTT.

V is TRBV27 and J is TRBJ1-1; tentatively, D is TRBD1 (6 bases). Trimming cost V 3 bases and J 3 bases, with 11 bases left between them. The CDR3 runs 14 residues. Germline loops: CDR1 MNHEY, CDR2 SMNVEV (reference sequence). The CDR3 protein is CASSFGGTHTEAFF. The CDR3 DNA is TGTGCCAGCAGTTTCGGGGGGACACACACTGAAGCTTTCTTT.

The chain recombines TRBV20-1 with TRBJ2-5; D may be TRBD1 (6 bases). This CDR3 has 14 residues. CDR1 is DFQATT, CDR2 SNEGSKA, per germline (reference sequence). Between the trimmed V and J ends, which lost 0 bases and 2 bases, there was a span of 10 bases. In DNA, the CDR3 is TGCAGTGCTAGAGATCGGCAGGGGCAAGAGACCCAGTACTTC. Its protein is CSARDRQGQETQYF.

The V gene is TRBV6-1, the J gene TRBJ1-1; D gene ambiguous. There are 13 residues in the CDR3. Trimming stripped 3 bases from V and 5 bases from J, with 10 bases between. CDR1 MNHNS and CDR2 SASEGT come from the germline V gene. The DNA for the CDR3 is TGTGCCAGCAGTGACACCAGAAGTACTGAAGCTTTCTTT. The encoded protein is CASSDTRSTEAFF.

Worth noting for this clonotype: A junction end diverges from the germline sequence, so it may reflect a read error. V gene TRBV9 combines with J gene TRBJ1-1; D perhaps matches TRBD1 (5 bases). Germline V gene sequence: CDR1 SGDLS, CDR2 YYNGEE. CDR3 length: 14 amino acids. This CDR3 is CSSSVGGDDTEAFF. DNA for the CDR3: TGTTCCAGCAGCGTAGGAGGGGATGACACTGAAGCTTTCTTT.

This chain links TRBV6-6 with TRBJ2-1; D uncertain. Germline V gene sequence: CDR1 MNHNY, CDR2 SVGAGI (reference sequence). Trimming shortened V by 7 bases and J by 8 bases, and 9 bases separated the two germline ends. The CDR3 consists of 11 residues. The CDR3: CASTFAYEQFF. CDR3 nucleotide sequence: TGTGCCAGCACGTTCGCGTATGAGCAGTTCTTC.

The genes are TRBV5-1 and TRBJ2-7; 9 bases fit TRBD1. The CDR3 runs 15 residues. CDR1 and CDR2 from the germline V gene are SGHRS and YFSETQ. Unmatched junction bases numbered 6, after V lost 3 bases and J lost 2 bases. The CDR3 DNA reads TGCGCCAGCAGCTCAAGAGGGACAGGGACCTACGAGCAGTACTTC. This gives the protein CASSSRGTGTYEQYF.

This chain links TRBV12-3 or TRBV12-4 with TRBJ1-2; D is possibly TRBD1 (6 bases). This CDR3 has 13 amino acids. V dropped 6 bases and J dropped 10 bases, with 18 bases sitting between them. CDR3 sequence (DNA): TGTGCCAGCAGCCGCCTGACAGGAAACGACTACACCTTC. Its protein product is CASSRLTGNDYTF.

Turning to this clonotype: This could be a read error, since a much larger clone is one nucleotide away. The V and J genes are TRBV7-8 and TRBJ1-2; 8 bases align to TRBD1. Germline V gene sequence: CDR1 SGHVS, CDR2 FQNEAQ. CDR3 length equals 16 residues. CDR3 region: CANSPGTGPRDYGYTF. The CDR3 DNA reads TGTGCCAACAGCCCCGGGACAGGCCCGAGGGACTATGGCTACACCTTC.

This clonotype has at least ten counts. The chain recombines TRBV7-6 with TRBJ2-1; D may be TRBD2 (6 bases). Germline V gene lookup returns CDR1 SGHVS and CDR2 FNYEAQ. The CDR3 length is 15 residues. V was trimmed by 5 bases and J by 9 bases, leaving 20 bases between them. The CDR3 region is CASSLGGRAEGEQFF. The CDR3, as DNA: TGTGCCAGCAGCCTCGGAGGGCGCGCCGAGGGTGAGCAGTTCTTC.

In this sample, this clonotype turned up once. This chain joins TRBV20-1 and TRBJ1-2; D is possibly TRBD1 (6 bases). The germline gives CDR1 DFQATT, CDR2 SNEGSKA (reference sequence). V gave up 3 bases and J gave up 2 bases, with 22 bases separating them. The CDR3 sequence is 17 residues long. CDR3: CSASARDIGIANYGYTF. As DNA, the CDR3 is TGCAGTGCTAGTGCCCGGGACATAGGGATAGCGAACTATGGCTACACCTTC.

For the CDR3, the DNA is TGTGCCAGCAGCTTAACCGGGACAGAGGGCCGGAACATTCAGTACTTC. Amino acids: CASSLTGTEGRNIQYF. The rearrangement links TRBV7-3 to TRBJ2-4; 7 nucleotides match TRBD1. The germline V gene encodes CDR1 SGHTA and CDR2 FQGTGA. After removal of 0 bases from V and 7 bases from J, the junction contained 9 bases not matched to a gene. CDR3 size: 16 residues.

This chain uses TRBV7-9 with TRBJ2-1, with 7 bases identical to TRBD1. The CDR3 contains 14 residues. Germline CDR1 reads SEHNR; CDR2 reads FQNEAQ (reference sequence). V lost 10 bases, J lost 3 bases, and 9 bases stayed unmatched. Written as DNA, the CDR3 is TGTGCCACCCTAGACAGGGAAGGCTACAATGAGCAGTTCTTC. Protein: CATLDREGYNEQFF.